The present T cell receptor (beta chain) was sequenced within a study of shared clonotypes between healthy human individuals. There are 15 residues in the CDR3. The V gene's germline CDR1 is GTSNPN and CDR2 SVGIG (reference sequence). V dropped 0 bases and J dropped 9 bases, with 15 bases sitting between them. Sequencing was performed with immunoSEQ multiplex PCR; in TCRdb, only in-frame clones are kept and a portion is missing. The sample lists some 2.4 million clones; 93% were seen once. The sequence came from a man younger than 35 in good health. Some clones in this sample may be carry-over from other donors' samples. The chain joins TRBV30 to TRBJ1-6; D gene uncertain. The sample taken for sequencing was naive CD4+ T cells from PBMCs. Subset described: CD45RA+ positively selected. CDR3 protein: CAWSVTGGPFSPLHF. CDR3 DNA: TGTGCCTGGAGTGTGACGGGAGGCCCGTTTTCACCCCTCCACTTT.